Listed below are T cell receptor beta chains from one sample, sequenced in a study of cytomegalovirus exposure and HLA in healthy donors. This table comes from immunoSEQ multiplex PCR, and its TCRdb copy is limited to in-frame clones, with some not included. The table lists about 180,000 clones, 75% to 80% of them singletons. The sequenced sample consisted of PBMCs. The receptors come from a man aged 40-55 years in good health and CMV-seropositive. The CDR3 runs from the conserved cysteine through the conserved F or W. Rows give clone size only sometimes, using once, few, many, or a class for an expanded clone.

V gene: TRBV28; clone size: NA; J gene: TRBJ2-2; CDR3 protein: CASSLTSGRRTGELFF
V gene: TRBV10-3; clone size: few; J gene: TRBJ2-2; CDR3 protein: CATGLAGRNPGELFF
V gene: TRBV19; clone size: NA; J gene: TRBJ1-4; CDR3 protein: CASSIKGVGEKLFF
V gene: TRBV15; clone size: NA; J gene: TRBJ2-1; CDR3 protein: CATETSGSHEQFF
V gene: TRBV2; clone size: few; J gene: TRBJ1-1; CDR3 protein: CASSEQGANTEAFF
V gene: TRBV18; clone size: NA; J gene: TRBJ1-1; CDR3 protein: CASSTGTNTEAFF
V gene: TRBV11-2; clone size: NA; J gene: TRBJ2-7; CDR3 protein: CASSLDMARTYEQYF
V gene: TRBV19; clone size: NA; J gene: TRBJ2-2; CDR3 protein: CASIRTGRNTGELFF
V gene: TRBV6-4; clone size: NA; J gene: TRBJ2-1; CDR3 protein: CASSDSMGLLGGFNEQFF
V gene: TRBV2; clone size: few; J gene: TRBJ2-1; CDR3 protein: CASRLAGGNEQFF
V gene: TRBV9; clone size: NA; J gene: TRBJ1-2; CDR3 protein: CASSVGGTLNYGYTF
V gene: TRBV14; clone size: NA; J gene: TRBJ1-2; CDR3 protein: CASSQTLTGSGYTF
V gene: TRBV5-1; clone size: once; J gene: TRBJ2-3; CDR3 protein: CASSLSSGSEGSTDTQYF
V gene: TRBV7-9; clone size: few; J gene: TRBJ1-3; CDR3 protein: CASSPSGNTIYF
V gene: TRBV9; clone size: NA; J gene: TRBJ1-5; CDR3 protein: CASSVHGDSNQPQHF
V gene: TRBV11-3; clone size: NA; J gene: TRBJ2-7; CDR3 protein: CASSLDSGGRRKYF
V gene: TRBV9; clone size: NA; J gene: TRBJ2-3; CDR3 protein: CASSVVSGSHTDTQYF
V gene: TRBV5-1; clone size: NA; J gene: TRBJ2-4; CDR3 protein: CASSGGLAGGTAKNIQYF
V gene: TRBV29-1; clone size: NA; J gene: TRBJ1-2; CDR3 protein: CSVEVAGYGYTF
V gene: TRBV27; clone size: NA; J gene: TRBJ1-4; CDR3 protein: CASSLLATGGEKLFF
V gene: TRBV5-1; clone size: NA; J gene: TRBJ2-3; CDR3 protein: CASRPITSTDTQYF
V gene: TRBV18; clone size: few; J gene: TRBJ2-7; CDR3 protein: CASSPRVLRESFEQYF
V gene: TRBV27; clone size: few; J gene: TRBJ2-5; CDR3 protein: CASAPGLAGVGSQYF
V gene: TRBV23-1; clone size: NA; J gene: TRBJ1-2; CDR3 protein: CASKIEADGYTF
V gene: TRBV6-5; clone size: NA; J gene: TRBJ2-2; CDR3 protein: CASSYSTTRRTGELFF
V gene: TRBV6-1; clone size: NA; J gene: TRBJ2-7; CDR3 protein: CASSDIAGVLYEQYF
V gene: TRBV10-1; clone size: NA; J gene: TRBJ2-3; CDR3 protein: CATSGGFADTQYF
V gene: TRBV6-6; clone size: NA; J gene: TRBJ2-4; CDR3 protein: CASSSGSRNIQYF
V gene: TRBV6-5; clone size: NA; J gene: TRBJ1-4; CDR3 protein: CASSQTGHEKLFF
V gene: TRBV7-9; clone size: NA; J gene: TRBJ1-1; CDR3 protein: CASSPSTGVLMNTEAFF
V gene: TRBV11-2; clone size: NA; J gene: NA; CDR3 protein: CASSLVAGGLSYEQYF
V gene: TRBV5-1; clone size: few; J gene: TRBJ1-1; CDR3 protein: CASSLEGSEAFF
V gene: TRBV21-1; clone size: NA; J gene: TRBJ2-6; CDR3 protein: CASTRARAGANGLTF
V gene: TRBV27; clone size: NA; J gene: TRBJ1-2; CDR3 protein: CASSRQGQGGYGYTF